The TCR beta chain under discussion was sequenced for a study of T cell changes during pregnancy in multiple sclerosis. The protocol was immunoSEQ multiplex PCR, while the TCRdb copy is restricted to in-frame clones and leaves out a portion. The sample lists about 29,000 clones, approximately 89% occurring once. CDR3 size: 15 residues. The V and J ends lost 5 bases and 4 bases, in that order; junction bases with no gene match: 5. Per germline, CDR1 MNHNS and CDR2 SASEGT. This clonotype originated in a female donor with multiple sclerosis, enrolled in a pregnancy study. The gene calls are TRBV6-1 and TRBJ2-3, with 11 bases fitting TRBD2. The sample in question was CD8+ T cells from peripheral blood mononuclear cells, obtained after pregnancy. In DNA form, the CDR3 reads TGTGCCAGCAGTAAGACTAGCGGGACGGCAGATACGCAGTATTTT. Translation gives CASSKTSGTADTQYF.